Listed below are T cell receptor beta chains from one sample, sequenced in a study of blood T cell repertoires in COVID-19. The repertoire was sequenced with immunoSEQ multiplex PCR; TCRdb's copy has only in-frame clones and lacks some. Found here are 200,000 or so clones, approximately 82% of them singletons; the top ten hold about 6.9%. The sequenced sample was peripheral blood. Receptors were obtained from a human donor with acute or convalescent COVID-19. The donor label of this sample is uncertain. Each CDR3 is given with its conserved first and last residue. Fields, in order: clone size, V gene, J gene, D gene, CDR3 protein, CDR3 DNA. The D gene is left open where the match is weak. Clone sizes are given selectively: once, few, many, or a class where the clone is expanded.

clone_size: once; v_call: TRBV6-5; j_call: TRBJ2-2; d_call: TRBD2; cdr3_aa: CASRGAGGTGELFF; cdr3_nt: TGTGCCAGCCGGGGAGCGGGAGGAACCGGGGAGCTGTTTTTT
clone_size: once; v_call: TRBV19; j_call: TRBJ2-5; d_call: TRBD1; cdr3_aa: CASSIWGQGLQETQYF; cdr3_nt: TGTGCCAGTAGTATATGGGGACAGGGGCTCCAAGAGACCCAGTACTTC
clone_size: NA; v_call: TRBV9; j_call: TRBJ1-5; d_call: TRBD1; cdr3_aa: CASSPGTGSQPQHF; cdr3_nt: TGTGCCAGCAGCCCAGGGACAGGGAGTCAGCCCCAGCATTTT
clone_size: NA; v_call: TRBV18; j_call: TRBJ2-7; d_call: TRBD1; cdr3_aa: CASSQTGGDEQYF; cdr3_nt: TGTGCCAGCTCGCAGACAGGGGGCGACGAGCAGTACTTC
clone_size: NA; v_call: TRBV19; j_call: TRBJ2-1; d_call: TRBD2; cdr3_aa: CASRNLAGGPYNEQFF; cdr3_nt: TGTGCCAGTAGAAACTTAGCGGGAGGGCCGTACAATGAGCAGTTCTTC
clone_size: few; v_call: TRBV4-2; j_call: TRBJ1-5; d_call: TRBD1; cdr3_aa: CASSQKYDRGYQPQHF; cdr3_nt: TGTGCCAGCAGCCAAAAGTACGACAGGGGTTATCAGCCCCAGCATTTT
clone_size: NA; v_call: TRBV30; j_call: TRBJ1-3; d_call: TRBD1; cdr3_aa: CAWSPDRVSGNTIYF; cdr3_nt: TGTGCCTGGAGCCCGGACAGGGTATCTGGAAACACCATATATTTT
clone_size: NA; v_call: TRBV18; j_call: TRBJ1-5; d_call: TRBD1; cdr3_aa: CASSPDRGLNQPQHF; cdr3_nt: TGTGCCAGCTCACCGGACAGGGGGCTTAATCAGCCCCAGCATTTT
clone_size: NA; v_call: TRBV24-1; j_call: TRBJ1-1; d_call: TRBD1; cdr3_aa: CATSDLPHRGLDAFF; cdr3_nt: TGTGCCACCAGTGATTTGCCTCACAGGGGGCTGGATGCTTTCTTT
clone_size: NA; v_call: TRBV4-2; j_call: TRBJ2-2; d_call: NA; cdr3_aa: CASSQDPANTGELFF; cdr3_nt: TGTGCCAGCAGCCAAGACCCGGCGAACACCGGGGAGCTGTTTTTT
clone_size: NA; v_call: TRBV18; j_call: TRBJ2-5; d_call: NA; cdr3_aa: CASSRSPQETQYF; cdr3_nt: TGTGCCAGCTCACGGAGCCCCCAAGAGACCCAGTACTTC
clone_size: NA; v_call: TRBV5-1; j_call: TRBJ2-6; d_call: NA; cdr3_aa: CASSVNPGGANVLTF; cdr3_nt: TGCGCCAGCAGCGTGAACCCCGGTGGGGCCAACGTCCTGACTTTC
clone_size: NA; v_call: TRBV4-3; j_call: TRBJ1-1; d_call: NA; cdr3_aa: CASSHPGQLNTEAFF; cdr3_nt: TGCGCCAGCAGCCACCCGGGACAACTAAACACTGAAGCTTTCTTT
clone_size: once; v_call: TRBV2; j_call: TRBJ2-2; d_call: TRBD1; cdr3_aa: CASTGQGADTGELFF; cdr3_nt: TGTGCCAGCACCGGACAGGGGGCGGACACCGGGGAGCTGTTTTTT
clone_size: few; v_call: TRBV18; j_call: TRBJ2-2; d_call: NA; cdr3_aa: CASSSSTGELFF; cdr3_nt: TGTGCCAGCTCATCCTCCACCGGGGAGCTGTTTTTT
clone_size: NA; v_call: TRBV9; j_call: TRBJ2-2; d_call: NA; cdr3_aa: CASSPRVKNTGELFF; cdr3_nt: TGTGCCAGCAGCCCCCGGGTCAAGAACACCGGGGAGCTGTTTTTT
clone_size: NA; v_call: TRBV4-2; j_call: TRBJ2-7; d_call: TRBD2; cdr3_aa: CASSQGSGTSGIYEQYF; cdr3_nt: TGTGCCAGCAGCCAAGGGAGCGGGACTAGCGGGATCTACGAGCAGTACTTC
clone_size: NA; v_call: TRBV7-3; j_call: TRBJ1-6; d_call: TRBD1; cdr3_aa: CASSLTGQGRRSPLHF; cdr3_nt: TGTGCCAGCAGCTTAACCGGACAGGGTCGAAGATCACCCCTCCACTTT
clone_size: NA; v_call: TRBV11-1; j_call: TRBJ2-1; d_call: TRBD2; cdr3_aa: CASSQTSGRVNEQFF; cdr3_nt: TGTGCCAGCAGCCAGACTAGCGGGAGGGTTAATGAGCAGTTCTTC
clone_size: NA; v_call: TRBV5-1; j_call: TRBJ2-1; d_call: TRBD2; cdr3_aa: CASSFALAGGLNEQFF; cdr3_nt: TGCGCCAGCAGCTTTGCTCTAGCGGGAGGGCTGAATGAGCAGTTCTTC
clone_size: NA; v_call: TRBV5-4; j_call: TRBJ2-7; d_call: TRBD2; cdr3_aa: CASSPGGRVSSYEQYF; cdr3_nt: TGTGCCAGCAGCCCGGGGGGGCGGGTGTCCTCCTACGAGCAGTACTTC
clone_size: once; v_call: TRBV30; j_call: TRBJ2-3; d_call: NA; cdr3_aa: CAWTPQGLKGQYF; cdr3_nt: TGTGCCTGGACCCCACAGGGTCTAAAAGGGCAGTATTTT
clone_size: NA; v_call: TRBV6-6; j_call: TRBJ2-5; d_call: NA; cdr3_aa: CASSYQDGGRETQYF; cdr3_nt: TGTGCCAGCAGTTACCAAGACGGTGGGAGAGAGACCCAGTACTTC
clone_size: NA; v_call: TRBV2; j_call: TRBJ1-5; d_call: TRBD1; cdr3_aa: CASRVDRDGNQPQHF; cdr3_nt: TGTGCCAGCAGGGTAGACAGGGACGGCAATCAGCCCCAGCATTTT
clone_size: NA; v_call: TRBV3-1/TRBV3-2; j_call: TRBJ2-7; d_call: TRBD2; cdr3_aa: CASSQGTSVSYEQYF; cdr3_nt: TGTGCCAGCAGCCAAGGGACTAGCGTCTCCTACGAGCAGTACTTC
clone_size: NA; v_call: TRBV5-4; j_call: TRBJ1-2; d_call: NA; cdr3_aa: CASSLQDNYGYTF; cdr3_nt: TGTGCCAGCAGCTTGCAGGATAACTATGGCTACACCTTC
clone_size: NA; v_call: TRBV11-2; j_call: TRBJ2-1; d_call: TRBD2; cdr3_aa: CASSLRERENNGLPEQFF; cdr3_nt: TGTGCCAGCAGCCTTAGGGAGCGGGAGAACAATGGACTCCCTGAGCAGTTCTTC
clone_size: NA; v_call: TRBV9; j_call: TRBJ2-7; d_call: TRBD1; cdr3_aa: CASSVVRDRGYEQYF; cdr3_nt: TGTGCCAGCAGCGTAGTTCGGGACAGGGGATACGAGCAGTACTTC
clone_size: NA; v_call: TRBV5-1; j_call: TRBJ1-3; d_call: NA; cdr3_aa: CASSYLGTPTGNTIYF; cdr3_nt: TGCGCCAGCAGCTATTTAGGGACTCCAACTGGAAACACCATATATTTT
clone_size: NA; v_call: TRBV28; j_call: TRBJ1-2; d_call: NA; cdr3_aa: CASSLSVARGYTF; cdr3_nt: TGTGCCAGCAGTTTATCGGTTGCGAGGGGCTACACCTTC
clone_size: once; v_call: TRBV27; j_call: TRBJ1-2; d_call: TRBD1; cdr3_aa: CASSLRGRDDGYTF; cdr3_nt: TGTGCCAGCAGTTTAAGGGGGCGCGATGATGGCTACACCTTC
clone_size: NA; v_call: TRBV18; j_call: TRBJ2-2; d_call: NA; cdr3_aa: CASSSTDTRSGTGELFF; cdr3_nt: TGTGCCAGCTCTTCGACAGACACACGGTCTGGGACCGGGGAGCTGTTTTTT
clone_size: few; v_call: TRBV27; j_call: TRBJ1-2; d_call: NA; cdr3_aa: CASSFGVLGYGYTF; cdr3_nt: TGTGCCAGCAGTTTCGGGGTTTTGGGCTATGGCTACACCTTC
clone_size: NA; v_call: TRBV5-1; j_call: TRBJ2-3; d_call: TRBD1; cdr3_aa: CASTHGDRATTDTQYF; cdr3_nt: TGCGCCAGCACTCATGGGGACAGGGCTACGACAGATACGCAGTATTTT
clone_size: NA; v_call: TRBV18; j_call: TRBJ2-3; d_call: NA; cdr3_aa: CASSLLDTQYF; cdr3_nt: TGTGCCAGCTCACTACTAGATACGCAGTATTTT
clone_size: NA; v_call: TRBV19; j_call: TRBJ1-3; d_call: NA; cdr3_aa: CASSIGARAGNTIYF; cdr3_nt: TGTGCCAGTAGTATAGGGGCCAGGGCTGGAAACACCATATATTTT
clone_size: NA; v_call: TRBV7-9; j_call: TRBJ1-2; d_call: NA; cdr3_aa: CASSFLPNYGYTF; cdr3_nt: TGTGCCAGCAGCTTCCTCCCTAACTATGGCTACACCTTC
clone_size: NA; v_call: TRBV10-3; j_call: TRBJ2-3; d_call: NA; cdr3_aa: CAAPRGTLPTDTQYF; cdr3_nt: TGTGCCGCCCCCCGGGGGACCCTCCCCACAGATACGCAGTATTTT
clone_size: once; v_call: TRBV5-6; j_call: TRBJ2-1; d_call: NA; cdr3_aa: CASSTSLQGNEQFF; cdr3_nt: TGTGCCAGCAGCACAAGTTTACAGGGAAATGAGCAGTTCTTC
clone_size: NA; v_call: TRBV7-9; j_call: TRBJ2-7; d_call: NA; cdr3_aa: CASSFALDSAYEQYF; cdr3_nt: TGTGCCAGCAGCTTTGCTCTAGATAGCGCCTACGAGCAGTACTTC
clone_size: once; v_call: TRBV11-1; j_call: TRBJ2-7; d_call: NA; cdr3_aa: CASSPMTASYEQYF; cdr3_nt: TGTGCCAGCAGCCCCATGACAGCCTCCTACGAGCAGTACTTC
clone_size: NA; v_call: TRBV5-5; j_call: TRBJ1-2; d_call: NA; cdr3_aa: CASSVERGLYGYTF; cdr3_nt: TGTGCCAGCAGCGTCGAAAGGGGCCTCTATGGCTACACCTTC
clone_size: once; v_call: TRBV7-9; j_call: TRBJ2-1; d_call: TRBD1; cdr3_aa: CASSSDRGLYNEQFF; cdr3_nt: TGTGCCAGCAGCTCGGACAGGGGGCTTTACAATGAGCAGTTCTTC
clone_size: NA; v_call: TRBV10-3; j_call: TRBJ1-1; d_call: NA; cdr3_aa: CAISDVWGEGTEAFF; cdr3_nt: TGTGCCATCAGTGATGTGTGGGGGGAGGGCACTGAAGCTTTCTTT
clone_size: NA; v_call: TRBV28; j_call: TRBJ1-5; d_call: NA; cdr3_aa: CASSFRTALKQPQHF; cdr3_nt: TGTGCCAGCAGTTTTCGGACAGCTTTAAAACAGCCCCAGCATTTT
clone_size: once; v_call: TRBV3-1/TRBV3-2; j_call: TRBJ2-1; d_call: TRBD2; cdr3_aa: CASSHQLAGGYNEQFF; cdr3_nt: TGTGCCAGCAGCCATCAACTAGCGGGGGGCTACAATGAGCAGTTCTTC
clone_size: NA; v_call: TRBV18; j_call: TRBJ2-2; d_call: TRBD1; cdr3_aa: CATRQGAANTGELFF; cdr3_nt: TGTGCCACCAGACAGGGGGCCGCGAACACCGGGGAGCTGTTTTTT
clone_size: NA; v_call: TRBV6-5; j_call: TRBJ1-2; d_call: NA; cdr3_aa: CATTRDPEGYGYTF; cdr3_nt: TGTGCCACCACGAGGGACCCGGAGGGCTATGGCTACACCTTC
clone_size: few; v_call: TRBV11-3; j_call: TRBJ1-2; d_call: NA; cdr3_aa: CASSPLRASIGYGYTF; cdr3_nt: TGTGCCAGCAGCCCACTCAGGGCATCGATAGGCTATGGCTACACCTTC
clone_size: few; v_call: TRBV6-5; j_call: TRBJ2-7; d_call: TRBD1; cdr3_aa: CASSSRDRGYEQYF; cdr3_nt: TGTGCCAGCAGTTCCCGGGACAGGGGCTACGAGCAGTACTTC
clone_size: NA; v_call: TRBV29-1; j_call: TRBJ2-5; d_call: TRBD1; cdr3_aa: CSVAGGTGQETQYF; cdr3_nt: TGCAGCGTTGCGGGTGGGACAGGACAAGAGACCCAGTACTTC
clone_size: NA; v_call: TRBV7-9; j_call: TRBJ2-5; d_call: TRBD2; cdr3_aa: CASSTGTTRGETQYF; cdr3_nt: TGTGCCAGCAGCACGGGGACTACCCGGGGGGAGACCCAGTACTTC
clone_size: NA; v_call: TRBV5-8; j_call: TRBJ1-1; d_call: NA; cdr3_aa: CASSLGTGPANTEAFF; cdr3_nt: TGTGCCAGCAGCTTGGGTACAGGGCCGGCGAACACTGAAGCTTTCTTT
clone_size: few; v_call: TRBV18; j_call: TRBJ2-2; d_call: TRBD2; cdr3_aa: CASSPQSPSGTNTGELFF; cdr3_nt: TGTGCCAGCTCCCCTCAATCCCCTAGCGGCACGAACACCGGGGAGCTGTTTTTT
clone_size: once; v_call: TRBV27; j_call: TRBJ2-1; d_call: NA; cdr3_aa: CASSLGTTGLEQFF; cdr3_nt: TGTGCCAGCAGTTTAGGGACTACAGGGCTGGAGCAGTTCTTC